The TCR beta chain described here comes from a study of T cells in localized non-small cell lung cancer. Study results and limitations: Only one tumor region went through sequencing, so heterogeneity may still be there.

This CDR3 contains 13 residues. Trimming stripped 1 base from V and 6 bases from J, with 7 bases between. Germline assignment: CDR1 SGHVS and CDR2 FQNEAQ. Profiled with immunoSEQ multiplex PCR; TCRdb holds only in-frame clones, not every one. Among about 33,000 clones listed, almost 90% were seen once. This clone was seen just once. Its specificity is not known. The input for sequencing was peripheral blood, taken before any cancer treatment. The chain recombines TRBV7-8 with TRBJ1-5; D unclear. This receptor was identified in a man aged 35-75 years with stage I lung adenocarcinoma. The CDR3 spells CASSLDGSQPQHF. The CDR3, as DNA: TGTGCCAGCAGCTTAGATGGAAGTCAGCCCCAGCATTTT.